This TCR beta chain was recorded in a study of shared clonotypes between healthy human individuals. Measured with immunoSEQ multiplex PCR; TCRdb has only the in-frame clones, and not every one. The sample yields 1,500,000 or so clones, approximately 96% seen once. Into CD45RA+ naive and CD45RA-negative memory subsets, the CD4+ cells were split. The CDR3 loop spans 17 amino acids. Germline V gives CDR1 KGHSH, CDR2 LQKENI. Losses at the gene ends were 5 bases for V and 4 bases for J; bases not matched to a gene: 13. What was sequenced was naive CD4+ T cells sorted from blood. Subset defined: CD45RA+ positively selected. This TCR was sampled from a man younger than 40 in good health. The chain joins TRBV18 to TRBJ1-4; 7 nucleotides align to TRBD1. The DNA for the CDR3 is TGTGCCAGCTCAAGGCCGGACAGGCATCCCTTTAATGAAAAACTGTTTTTT. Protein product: CASSRPDRHPFNEKLFF.